A single sample gave rise to the 10 T cell receptor beta chains below, sequenced in a study of T cell responses to AZD1222 COVID-19 vaccine. The data were produced by immunoSEQ multiplex PCR, yet TCRdb's version contains in-frame clones alone and is incomplete. There are 100,000 or so clones in the sample; roughly 85% occur only once, and 2.5% to 3% lies in the top ten. Sample: peripheral blood, taken on day 0 of AZD1222 vaccination. All receptors come from an adult in good health.

The chain links TRBV19 to TRBJ1-1, with TRBD1 identical over 11 bases. Per the germline V gene, CDR1 is LNHDA and CDR2 is SQIVND (reference sequence). The CDR3 covers 20 residues. V shed 6 bases and J 4 bases; nucleotides not matched to a gene: 22. The CDR3 sequence: CASRRKRKGQGVYGGTEAFF. The CDR3 region has the DNA TGTGCCAGTAGGAGGAAAAGAAAGGGACAGGGGGTATATGGAGGCACTGAAGCTTTCTTT.

The chain uses TRBV11-2 and TRBJ2-5, with 8 bases fitting TRBD2. V lost 6 bases to trimming and J lost 2 bases; unmatched junction nucleotides: 5. Per germline, CDR1 SGHAT and CDR2 FQNNGV. The CDR3 totals 14 residues. The CDR3 nucleotides are TGTGCCAGCAGTAAAGCGGGGGTACAAGAGACCCAGTACTTC. This codes for CASSKAGVQETQYF. Based on the CDR3 plus reference TRBV11-2 and TRBJ2-5, the full variable domain is EAGVAQSPRYKIIEKRQSVAFWCNPISGHATLYWYQQILGQGPKLLIQFQNNGVVDDSQLPKDRFSAERLKGVDSTLKIQPAKLEDSAVYLCASSKAGVQETQYFGPGTRLLVL.

The V and J genes are TRBV4-2 and TRBJ1-2, with D perhaps TRBD1 (5 bases). V lost 0 bases and J lost 0, with 11 bases in between. The CDR3 is 16 residues long. Germline CDR1 LGHNA, CDR2 YNFKEQ. CDR3 protein: CASSQDPGEPNYGYTF. The CDR3, as DNA: TGTGCCAGCAGCCAAGACCCGGGGGAGCCTAACTATGGCTACACCTTC.

The chain uses TRBV6-5 and TRBJ1-1; D call uncertain. The CDR3 runs to 13 residues. Germline CDR1 MNHEY, CDR2 SVGAGI. Trimming removed 6 bases at V and 1 base at J, with 9 bases between. The CDR3 coding sequence is TGTGCCAGCAGGAACCCAGGGAACACTGAAGCTTTCTTT. Its translation is CASRNPGNTEAFF.

This sequence joins TRBV3-1 (or the pseudogene TRBV3-2) and TRBJ1-1; TRBD1 matches 7 bases. The V segment lost 4 bases and the J segment 4 bases; nucleotides outside the gene matches: 9. This CDR3 region has 15 residues. Germline loops: CDR1 LGHDT, CDR2 YNNKEL (reference sequence). CDR3 residues: CASSRQTGLGTEAFF. The CDR3, as DNA: TGTGCCAGCAGCCGACAGACAGGGCTGGGCACTGAAGCTTTCTTT.

This chain links TRBV11-1 with TRBJ2-2; no firm D call. The germline V gene encodes CDR1 SGHAT and CDR2 FQDESV (reference sequence). V lost 1 base and J 0 bases, leaving 9 bases between the germline ends. CDR3 length: 16 amino acids. The CDR3 region is CASSLDGLPNTGELFF. CDR3 in DNA: TGTGCCAGCAGCTTAGATGGCCTCCCGAACACCGGGGAGCTGTTTTTT.

Remarks on this clone: At one of its ends the junction is not consistent with the germline gene, which may arise from a read error. CDR3 sequence: CASSLDNLEAFF. CDR3 nucleotides: TGTGCCAGCAGCTTGGACAACCTTGAAGCTTTCTTT. This chain joins TRBV5-1 and TRBJ1-1; tentatively, D is TRBD1 (5 bases). CDR3 length: 12 residues. Germline V gene sequence: CDR1 SGHRS, CDR2 YFSETQ.

The genes are TRBV2 and TRBJ2-7; TRBD2 matches 9 bases. CDR3 size: 14 residues. Germline-derived CDR1 and CDR2 are SNHLY and FYNNEI. This CDR3 is CATSLNSGSYEQYV. CDR3 bases: TGTGCCACCAGTCTTAATAGCGGGAGCTACGAGCAGTACGTC.

The V gene is TRBV7-2, the J gene TRBJ2-1; 10 bases line up with TRBD1. The CDR3 sequence is 15 residues long. The V gene end was trimmed by 5 bases and the J gene end by 10 bases; junction bases not matched to a gene: 11. Germline V lookup: CDR1 SGHTA, CDR2 FQGNSA. This chain's CDR3 is CASSLGGQGRREQFF. CDR3 sequence (DNA): TGTGCCAGCAGCCTTGGGGGACAGGGGAGAAGGGAGCAGTTCTTC.

The chain couples TRBV7-8 to TRBJ2-1; a weak D match, TRBD2 (5 bases). V lost 1 base and J 9 bases, leaving 13 bases between the germline ends. The CDR3 loop spans 14 amino acids. Germline-derived CDR1 and CDR2 are SGHVS and FQNEAQ. The CDR3 sequence: CASSLGSLGSEQFF. In DNA form, the CDR3 reads TGTGCCAGCAGCTTAGGGTCCCTAGGGAGTGAGCAGTTCTTC.